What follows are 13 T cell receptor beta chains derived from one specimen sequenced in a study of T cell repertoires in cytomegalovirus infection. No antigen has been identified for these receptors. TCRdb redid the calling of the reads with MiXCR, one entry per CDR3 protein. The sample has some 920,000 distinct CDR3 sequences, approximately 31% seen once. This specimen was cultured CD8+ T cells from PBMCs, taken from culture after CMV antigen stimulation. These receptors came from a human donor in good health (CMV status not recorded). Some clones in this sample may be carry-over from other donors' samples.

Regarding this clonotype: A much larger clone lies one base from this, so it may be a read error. The CDR3 spells CASSAEGNTEAFF. The CDR3 coding sequence is TGTGCCAGCAGCGCTGAGGGGAACACTGAAGCTTTCTTT. The V and J genes are TRBV7-3 and TRBJ1-1; D is ambiguous. CDR3 length: 13 amino acids. The germline gives CDR1 SGHTA, CDR2 FQGTGA. V shed 5 bases and J shed 1 base, with 8 bases lying between them. Looking up the rest from reference TRBV7-3 and TRBJ1-1 gives the full variable domain: GAGVSQTPSNKVTEKGKYVELRCDPISGHTALYWYRQSLGQGPEFLIYFQGTGAADDSGLPNDRFFAVRPEGSVSTLKIQRTERGDSAVYLCASSAEGNTEAFFGQGTRLTVV.

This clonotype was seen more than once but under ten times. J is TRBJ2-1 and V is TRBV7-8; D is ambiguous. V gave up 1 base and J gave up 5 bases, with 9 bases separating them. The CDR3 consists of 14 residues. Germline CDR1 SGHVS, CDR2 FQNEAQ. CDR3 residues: CASSLGALDNEQFF. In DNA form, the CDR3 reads TGTGCCAGCAGCTTAGGGGCCTTGGACAATGAGCAGTTCTTC.

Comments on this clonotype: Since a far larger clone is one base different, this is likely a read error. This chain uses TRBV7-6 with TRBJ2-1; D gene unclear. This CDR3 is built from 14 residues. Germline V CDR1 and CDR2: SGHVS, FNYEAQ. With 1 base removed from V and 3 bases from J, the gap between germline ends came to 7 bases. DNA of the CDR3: TGTGCCAGCAGCTTAGACGGCTACTACAATGAGCAGTTCTTC. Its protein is CASSLDGYYNEQFF.

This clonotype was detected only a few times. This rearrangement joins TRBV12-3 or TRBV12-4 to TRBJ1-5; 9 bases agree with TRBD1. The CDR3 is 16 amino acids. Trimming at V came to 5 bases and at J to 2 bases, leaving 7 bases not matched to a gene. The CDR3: CASSLTGGKGNQPQHF. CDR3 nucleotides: TGTGCCAGCAGTCTTACAGGGGGCAAGGGCAATCAGCCCCAGCATTTT.

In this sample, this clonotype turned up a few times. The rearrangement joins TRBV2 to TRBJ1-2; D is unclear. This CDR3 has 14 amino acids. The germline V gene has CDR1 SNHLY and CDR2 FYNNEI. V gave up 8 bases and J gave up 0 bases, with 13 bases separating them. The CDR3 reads CASPPTETNYGYTF. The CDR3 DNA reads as TGTGCCAGCCCCCCTACCGAGACTAACTATGGCTACACCTTC.

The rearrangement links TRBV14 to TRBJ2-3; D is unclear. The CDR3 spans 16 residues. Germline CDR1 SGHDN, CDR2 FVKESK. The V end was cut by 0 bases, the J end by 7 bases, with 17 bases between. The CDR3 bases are TGTGCCAGCAGCCAAGATGACGGCGTCCCGTCTAATACGCAGTATTTT. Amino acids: CASSQDDGVPSNTQYF. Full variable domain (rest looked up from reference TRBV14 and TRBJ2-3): EAGVTQFPSHSVIEKGQTVTLRCDPISGHDNLYWYRRVMGKEIKFLLHFVKESKQDESGMPNNRFLAERTGGTYSTLKVQPAELEDSGVYFCASSQDDGVPSNTQYFGPGTRLTVL.

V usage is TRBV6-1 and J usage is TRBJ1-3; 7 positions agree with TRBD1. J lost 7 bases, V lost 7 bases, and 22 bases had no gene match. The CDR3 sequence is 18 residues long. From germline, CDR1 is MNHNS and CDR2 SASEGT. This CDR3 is CASIQGQDRHLWWNTIYF. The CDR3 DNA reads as TGTGCCAGCATTCAAGGACAGGACCGACATCTCTGGTGGAACACCATATATTTT.

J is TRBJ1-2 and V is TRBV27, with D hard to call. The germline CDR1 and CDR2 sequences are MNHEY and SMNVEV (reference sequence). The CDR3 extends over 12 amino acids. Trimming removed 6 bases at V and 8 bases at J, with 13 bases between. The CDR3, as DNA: TGTGCCAGCAGAACGCCGGGAAGAGGCTACACCTTC. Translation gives CASRTPGRGYTF.

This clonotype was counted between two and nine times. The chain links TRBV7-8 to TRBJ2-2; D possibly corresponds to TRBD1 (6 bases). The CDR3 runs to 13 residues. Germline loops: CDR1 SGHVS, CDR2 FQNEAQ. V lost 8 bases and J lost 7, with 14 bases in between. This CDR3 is CASATRTVGELFF. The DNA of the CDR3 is TGTGCCAGCGCTACCCGGACAGTCGGGGAGCTGTTTTTT. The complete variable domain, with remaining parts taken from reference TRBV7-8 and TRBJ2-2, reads GAGVSQSPRYKVAKRGQDVALRCDPISGHVSLFWYQQALGQGPEFLTYFQNEAQLDKSGLPSDRFFAERPEGSVSTLKIQRTQQEDSAVYLCASATRTVGELFFGEGSRLTVL.

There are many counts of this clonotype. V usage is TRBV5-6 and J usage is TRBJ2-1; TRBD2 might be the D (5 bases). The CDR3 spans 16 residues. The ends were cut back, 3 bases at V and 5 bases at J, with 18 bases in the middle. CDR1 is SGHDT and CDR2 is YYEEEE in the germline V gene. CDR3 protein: CASSSWTASRDNEQFF. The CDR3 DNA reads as TGTGCCAGCAGCTCTTGGACTGCCTCCCGGGACAATGAGCAGTTCTTC.

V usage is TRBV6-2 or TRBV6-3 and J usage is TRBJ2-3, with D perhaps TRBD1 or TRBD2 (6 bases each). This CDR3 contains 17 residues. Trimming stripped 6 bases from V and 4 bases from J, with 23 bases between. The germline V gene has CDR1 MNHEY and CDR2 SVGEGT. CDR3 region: CASSLLQGLLPADTQYF. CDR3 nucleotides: TGTGCCAGCAGCCTACTACAGGGACTCCTCCCCGCAGATACGCAGTATTTT.

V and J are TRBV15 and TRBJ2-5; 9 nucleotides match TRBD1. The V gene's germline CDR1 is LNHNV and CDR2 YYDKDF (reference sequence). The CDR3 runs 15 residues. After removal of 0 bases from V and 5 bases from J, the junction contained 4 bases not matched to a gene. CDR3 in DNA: TGTGCCACCAGCAGAGATGGACAGGGGCGGGAGACCCAGTACTTC. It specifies CATSRDGQGRETQYF.

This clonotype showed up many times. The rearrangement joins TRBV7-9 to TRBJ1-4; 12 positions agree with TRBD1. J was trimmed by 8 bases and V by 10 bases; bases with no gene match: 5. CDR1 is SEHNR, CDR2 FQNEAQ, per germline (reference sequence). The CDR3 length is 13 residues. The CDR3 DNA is TGTGCCACCGGGACAGGGGGCCACGAAAAACTGTTTTTT. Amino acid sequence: CATGTGGHEKLFF. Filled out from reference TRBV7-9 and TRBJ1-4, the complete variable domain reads DTGVSQNPRHKITKRGQNVTFRCDPISEHNRLYWYRQTLGQGPEFLTYFQNEAQLEKSRLLSDRFSAERPKGSFSTLEIQRTEQGDSAMYLCATGTGGHEKLFFGSGTQLSVL.